The T cell receptor beta chain described here comes from a study of OX40 agonist ivuxolimab in advanced cancers. In the study overall: Ivuxolimab was a fully human IgG2 agonistic monoclonal antibody targeting the costimulatory receptor OX40 (CD134). Intravenous ivuxolimab was administered to patients every 2 weeks at six dose levels: 0.01, 0.1, 0.3, 1.5, 3 and 10 mg/kg. Of the 50 to 55 patients in dose escalation, about 20 had hepatocellular carcinoma, approximately 15 had melanoma, 9 had renal cell carcinoma and 9 had head and neck cancer. In the dose-escalation cohort, around four fifths of patients were male, and the mean age was roughly 60 years, with a range of 23 to 79. Prior anti-PD-1, anti-PD-L1 or anti-CTLA-4 therapy was permitted, and less than 45% of dose-escalation patients had received checkpoint inhibitors. Partial responses occurred in three dose-escalation patients: two with cutaneous melanoma and one with hepatocellular carcinoma. Peripheral TCRbeta sequencing was intended to test whether TCR sequence diversity was altered and clonal T-cell expansion was caused by ivuxolimab. The monotherapy dose-escalation portion (N ≈ 50 patients) of the phase I ivuxolimab trial is reported in the paper.

The trial excluded patients who had a history of autoimmune disease or who were on systemic immunosuppression. Peripheral blood for TCR sequencing was collected from all dose cohorts at baseline, on cycle 4 day 1, and on cycle 7 day 1. The samples were drawn from a first-in-human, open-label, multicenter phase I dose-escalation trial of ivuxolimab. Adults with locally advanced or metastatic melanoma, renal cell, hepatocellular, or head and neck squamous cell carcinoma were enrolled in the trial. CD4+ and CD8+ T cells were sorted separately from peripheral blood before TCR sequencing. The count of this clone is one. This receptor's antigen is unknown. No much larger clone exists at a distance of one base, and base qualities are not known. CDR1 and CDR2 were assigned from the germline V gene (reference sequence) as LNHDA and SQIVND. The germline V end is reduced by 3 bases and the J end by 5 bases; junction bases left unmatched: 10. CDR3 length: 16 amino acids, cysteine to phenylalanine. The retained sequence is limited to the CDR3, 48 bases, with the frame set at the first base.

The research as a whole found: In the 0.1-3.0 mg/kg groups, partial responders had among the lowest normalized peripheral clonal expansion, particularly in CD8+ T cells. On average, CD8+ T cells showed more expanded clones than CD4+ T cells after ivuxolimab. Low levels of normalized T-cell clonal expansion were also seen in some nonresponding patients. At doses from 0.1 to 3.0 mg/kg, clonal expansion was seen in both CD4+ and CD8+ blood T cells between baseline and week 6. The antigen specificity of the clonally expanded peripheral T cells was not determined.

Genomic DNA was isolated from the sorted cells so that the TCRbeta CDR3 region could be sequenced. The immunoSEQ Assay was used to sequence the TCRbeta CDR3 regions. TCRdb re-hosts the immuneACCESS table, in-frame sequences only. Its copies lack some clones; in the studies checked, an unresolved V gene accounts for under half of them, and the cause for the rest is not known. The table for this sample lists roughly 20,000 clones; 85% to 90% of them were counted only once. The ten top clones hold about 32% of the sample. The sequencing used CD4+ or CD8+ T cells sorted from blood, collected in a trial of the OX40 agonist ivuxolimab. Recombination connected TRBV19 to TRBJ2-5, with 9 central nucleotides matching TRBD2. This TCR derives from an adult with an advanced solid tumor such as melanoma, head and neck, liver or kidney cancer. CDR3 sequence: CASSIPAGGSEETQYF. The DNA reads as follows: TGTGCCAGTAGTATTCCAGCGGGAGGCTCTGAGGAGACCCAGTACTTC.